A selection of T cell receptor beta chains follows, all from one sample in a study of CD8 T cells in ankylosing spondylitis. Using its own MiXCR run on the 5' RACE reads, TCRdb lists one record per CDR3 protein. The table includes about 260,000 distinct CDR3 sequences, about 20% detected once. Sequencing was carried out using blood, either unsorted or a sorted T cell fraction (not recorded which). The receptors were sampled from a male donor with ankylosing spondylitis or in good health (not recorded which). CDR3s include the opening cysteine and the closing phenylalanine or tryptophan. Each record gives: V gene, D gene, clone size, J gene, CDR3 DNA, CDR3 protein. D genes are given only for firm matches. Where a row states a size, it is once, few, many or the class of an expanded clone; other rows omit it.

TRBV2	.	few	TRBJ1-6	TGTGCCAGCATTAACGGCGGGGCTTCTAGGAATTCACCCCTCCACTTT	CASINGGASRNSPLHF
TRBV20-1	TRBD2	few	TRBJ2-5	TGCAGTGCCTTTAAGACTAGCGGGGGGGCGCAAGAGACCCAGTACTTC	CSAFKTSGGAQETQYF
TRBV9	.	few	TRBJ1-2	TGTGCCAGCAGCGAGGGACATTATGCCTATGGCTACACCTTC	CASSEGHYAYGYTF
TRBV15	TRBD2	many	TRBJ2-5	TGTGCCACCAGCCCCCGACTAGCAGAGACCCAGTACTTC	CATSPRLAETQYF
TRBV6-1	TRBD1	few	TRBJ2-4	TGTGCCAGCAGGCCGGGACAGGGGGTCACACTAGCCAAAAACATTCAGTACTTC	CASRPGQGVTLAKNIQYF
TRBV3-1	TRBD2	.	TRBJ2-6	TGTGCCAGCAGCCAGATCCGACTAGCGGGGGGGCCTGGGGCCAACGTCCTGACTTTC	CASSQIRLAGGPGANVLTF
TRBV7-9	.	.	TRBJ2-1	TGTGCCAGCAGCTTGGGCGGGGTAATAAACAATGAGCAGTTCTTC	CASSLGGVINNEQFF
TRBV28	TRBD2	many	TRBJ2-1	TGTGCGTCAACTAGCGGGAAGGGTTACGATGAGCAGTTCTTC	CASTSGKGYDEQFF
TRBV5-6	.	few	TRBJ2-5	TGTGCCAGCAGCTTGGATCTAGGACTACAAGAGACCCAGTACTTC	CASSLDLGLQETQYF
TRBV18	.	few	TRBJ1-1	TGTGCCAGCTCACCACGGCTAATAAAGGGGACTGAAGCTTTCTTT	CASSPRLIKGTEAFF
TRBV5-1	.	few	TRBJ2-6	TGCGCCAGCAGCTTGAGGCTATCTGGGGCCAACGTCCTGACTTTC	CASSLRLSGANVLTF